A single sample gave rise to the 27 T cell receptor beta chains below, sequenced in a study of CD8 T cells in ankylosing spondylitis. TCRdb passed the 5' RACE reads through MiXCR, listing each CDR3 protein once. The table shows 200,000 to 300,000 distinct CDR3 sequences, with about 10% occurring only once. The material sequenced was blood, either unsorted or a sorted T cell fraction (not recorded which). The receptor source for this set is a male donor with ankylosing spondylitis or in good health (not recorded which).

In this sample, this clonotype turned up many times. The chain has TRBV2 and TRBJ2-2; TRBD2 is a possible D gene (5 bases). The CDR3 is 14 residues long. The germline V gene encodes CDR1 SNHLY and CDR2 FYNNEI. Deletions cut 4 bases from V and 3 bases from J, with 9 bases between. CDR3 sequence reads: CASSVEGYTGELFF. DNA for the CDR3: TGTGCCAGCAGTGTAGAGGGTTACACCGGGGAGCTGTTTTTT.

This clonotype was found many times. This chain joins TRBV5-1 and TRBJ2-2, with a possible D match to TRBD2 (5 bases). Trimming took 1 base from V and 8 from J, leaving 9 bases between them. Per the germline V gene, CDR1 is SGHRS and CDR2 is YFSETQ. The CDR3 is made up of 13 amino acids. CDR3 in DNA: TGCGCCAGCAGCTTGTTGGGAGCTGGGGAGCTGTTTTTT. Its translation is CASSLLGAGELFF.

This clonotype was counted many times. The J gene is TRBJ1-1, the V gene TRBV12-5, with a weak D call TRBD1 (5 bases). Germline V gene sequence: CDR1 LGHNT, CDR2 FRNRAP. The CDR3 covers 14 residues. V was cut by 4 bases and J by 3 bases, with 12 bases left in between. The CDR3 nucleotides read TGTGCTAGTGGTTATCCCGACAGATACACTGAAGCTTTCTTT. Protein sequence: CASGYPDRYTEAFF.

This clonotype has at least ten counts. The rearrangement joins TRBV12-3 or TRBV12-4 to TRBJ2-1; D uncertain. The V end was cut by 6 bases, the J end by 0 bases, with 9 bases between. This CDR3 has 14 amino acids. The CDR3 nucleotides read TGTGCCAGCAGCACACTGAGCTCCTACAATGAGCAGTTCTTC. Residues: CASSTLSSYNEQFF.

The CDR3 bases are TGTGCCAGCAGTGATAGCGGGAGAAGGAACAATGAGCAGTTCTTC. Translated, it gives CASSDSGRRNNEQFF. This rearrangement joins TRBV25-1 to TRBJ2-1; 9 positions match TRBD2. J was trimmed by 5 bases and V by 3 bases; bases with no gene match: 5. This CDR3 has 15 residues. Germline V gene lookup returns CDR1 MGHDK and CDR2 SYGVNS.

The J gene is TRBJ1-4, the V gene TRBV7-8; 7 bases match TRBD1. Germline V gene lookup returns CDR1 SGHVS and CDR2 FQNEAQ. This CDR3 has 14 residues. V lost 10 bases, J lost 5 bases, and 10 bases stayed unmatched. The CDR3 nucleotides read TGTGCCATTAGGGGGCAGGGCTCGAATGAAAAACTGTTTTTT. Its protein is CAIRGQGSNEKLFF.

The chain combines TRBV18 with TRBJ1-4; the D gene is possibly TRBD1 (5 bases). CDR1 is KGHSH, CDR2 LQKENI, per germline. Trimming removed 3 bases from V and 10 bases from J, with 15 bases in between. The CDR3 loop spans 14 amino acids. The CDR3 protein is CASSPGLPPGKLFF. The CDR3 nucleotides are TGTGCCAGCTCACCGGGACTCCCTCCCGGAAAACTGTTTTTT.

There are many counts of this clonotype. The chain recombines TRBV5-1 with TRBJ2-1; D is unclear. The ends were cut back, 1 base at V and 10 bases at J, with 12 bases in the middle. CDR1 SGHRS and CDR2 YFSETQ come from the germline V gene. The CDR3 has 13 amino acids. CDR3 nucleotide sequence: TGCGCCAGCAGCTTGTTCTTCCAGCGCGAGCAGTTCTTC. Translated, it gives CASSLFFQREQFF.

This clonotype appeared a few times. The V and J genes are TRBV7-9 and TRBJ1-4; unclear D gene. The CDR3 has 13 amino acids. The germline CDR1 and CDR2 sequences are SEHNR and FQNEAQ (reference sequence). V was shortened by 6 bases and J by 15 bases, with 20 bases between the two germline ends. CDR3 region: CASSQSWTSEMFF. In DNA form, the CDR3 reads TGTGCCAGCAGTCAGTCGTGGACGTCAGAGATGTTTTTT.

This clonotype was seen at least ten times. The V gene is TRBV7-9, the J gene TRBJ2-7, with 8 bases that match TRBD1. There are 14 residues in the CDR3. CDR1 and CDR2 from the germline V gene are SEHNR and FQNEAQ (reference sequence). Trimming removed 5 bases from V and 2 bases from J; junction bases left unmatched: 5. DNA of the CDR3: TGTGCCAGCAGCGTAAGGACAGGGACCTACGAGCAGTACTTC. Protein product: CASSVRTGTYEQYF.

This clonotype was counted at least ten times. The V call is TRBV20-1, the J call TRBJ2-7, with a weak D call TRBD1 (6 bases). The germline CDR1 and CDR2 sequences are DFQATT and SNEGSKA (reference sequence). The V gene lost 6 bases and the J gene lost 3 bases, with 12 bases spanning the gap. This CDR3 contains 12 residues. The chain's CDR3 is CSARTDIYEQYF. The CDR3 coding sequence is TGCAGTGCAAGGACAGACATCTACGAGCAGTACTTC.

The chain combines TRBV6-1 with TRBJ2-7, with D possibly TRBD1 on 6 matching bases. Germline V gene lookup returns CDR1 MNHNS and CDR2 SASEGT. The V gene lost 8 bases and the J gene lost 3 bases, with 23 bases spanning the gap. CDR3 length equals 16 residues. CDR3 protein: CASPRDIKGPHYEQYF. The DNA of the CDR3 is TGTGCCAGCCCCAGGGACATAAAGGGCCCCCACTACGAGCAGTACTTC.

This clonotype was seen many times. The rearrangement links TRBV7-3 to TRBJ1-1; D uncertain. V was shortened by 8 bases and J by 4 bases, with 14 bases between the two germline ends. The CDR3 has 13 amino acids. Germline CDR1 SGHTA, CDR2 FQGTGA. CDR3 loop: CASARGTITEAFF. The CDR3 DNA sequence: TGTGCCAGCGCTCGAGGCACTATCACTGAAGCTTTCTTT.

This clonotype was counted ten times or more. The chain links TRBV15 to TRBJ1-5; D not certain. The CDR3 is 13 amino acids. V was shortened by 5 bases and J by 3 bases, with 8 bases between the two germline ends. Germline CDR1 is LNHNV and CDR2 is YYDKDF (reference sequence). CDR3 DNA: TGTGCCACCAGCGACATGGTCAATCAGCCCCAGCATTTT. Translation: CATSDMVNQPQHF.

The gene calls are TRBV20-1 and TRBJ1-1; D is perhaps TRBD1 (5 bases). CDR1 DFQATT and CDR2 SNEGSKA come from the germline V gene (reference sequence). V was trimmed by 0 bases and J by 6 bases, leaving 20 bases between them. CDR3 length: 16 residues. Here the CDR3 DNA reads TGCAGTGCTAGAGATGGGGGAGGGGCGTTTTTTTCTGAAGCTTTCTTT. Protein product: CSARDGGGAFFSEAFF.

The table lists this clonotype with many counts. The chain is built from TRBV2 and TRBJ2-5; 10 nucleotides match TRBD2. Germline CDR1 and CDR2: SNHLY and FYNNEI. V gave up 6 bases and J gave up 3 bases; unmatched junction bases: 7. The CDR3 covers 15 residues. The CDR3 DNA follows: TGTGCCAGCAGGCCCCCAGGACTAGCGGAAGAGACCCAGTACTTC. Its protein is CASRPPGLAEETQYF.

V usage is TRBV20-1 and J usage is TRBJ2-1; TRBD1 aligns across 8 bases. The ends lost 5 bases at V and 0 bases at J; junction bases unmatched: 3. Per germline, CDR1 DFQATT and CDR2 SNEGSKA (reference sequence). This CDR3 has 14 residues. The CDR3 reads CSARTGSSYNEQFF. The CDR3 DNA reads as TGCAGTGCTCGGACAGGGAGCTCCTACAATGAGCAGTTCTTC.

In its sample, this clonotype was seen many times. The chain joins TRBV5-1 to TRBJ2-1; D might be TRBD2 (6 bases). The length of the CDR3 is 12 residues. Trimming took off 6 bases at V and 6 bases at J, with 10 bases between the two ends. Per germline, CDR1 SGHRS and CDR2 YFSETQ. CDR3 in DNA: TGCGCCAGCAAAGGGACTGTCAATGAGCAGTTCTTC. Translation gives CASKGTVNEQFF.

The chain has TRBV5-1 and TRBJ1-1; D unclear. Trimming took 5 bases from V and 7 from J, leaving 15 bases between them. CDR1 SGHRS and CDR2 YFSETQ come from the germline V gene. This CDR3 has 13 residues. CDR3 region: CASRTVSDDEAFF. CDR3 sequence (DNA): TGCGCCAGCAGGACGGTGTCGGACGATGAAGCTTTCTTT.

This clonotype has only a few counts. This chain uses TRBV7-9 with TRBJ1-1, with no clear D. The germline V gene has CDR1 SEHNR and CDR2 FQNEAQ (reference sequence). Trimming removed 4 bases at V and 0 bases at J, with 12 bases between. This CDR3 is built from 15 residues. CDR3 DNA sequence: TGTGCCAGCAGCTCCTTTGTCCTCATGAACACTGAAGCTTTCTTT. Translating it yields CASSSFVLMNTEAFF.

In its sample, this clonotype was seen many times. This CDR3 is CASSLVWGSLDGELFF. The CDR3 DNA follows: TGTGCCAGCAGTTTGGTCTGGGGCTCTTTGGACGGGGAGCTGTTTTTT. The V call is TRBV12-3 or TRBV12-4, the J call TRBJ2-2; possibly TRBD1 for D (5 bases). V lost 3 bases and J 7 bases, leaving 18 bases between the germline ends. The CDR3 contains 16 residues.

This clonotype was seen ten or more times. This chain joins TRBV7-8 and TRBJ2-1; D not resolved. V was shortened by 3 bases and J by 3 bases, with 12 bases between the two germline ends. The CDR3 extends over 15 amino acids. Germline V CDR1 and CDR2: SGHVS, FQNEAQ. In DNA, the CDR3 is TGTGCCAGCAGCTTTGCCCCGGATAGCTACAATGAGCAGTTCTTC. Amino acid sequence: CASSFAPDSYNEQFF.

In its sample, this clonotype was seen many times. The chain links TRBV20-1 to TRBJ2-3; TRBD1 or TRBD2 may be the D gene (6 bases each). There are 16 residues in the CDR3. Germline lookup yields CDR1 DFQATT and CDR2 SNEGSKA (reference sequence). The V and J ends lost 3 bases and 6 bases respectively, with 22 bases between them. The CDR3 spells CSASYMGGRVYDTQYF. The CDR3, as DNA: TGCAGTGCTAGCTATATGGGGGGCCGAGTATATGATACGCAGTATTTT.

This clonotype was detected a few times. V and J are TRBV5-4 and TRBJ2-1; 8 bases map to TRBD1. Trimming removed 4 bases from V and 0 bases from J; junction bases left unmatched: 6. The germline V gene has CDR1 SGHNT and CDR2 YYREEE (reference sequence). The CDR3 covers 16 residues. The CDR3 reads CASSGGTGLSYNEQFF. The CDR3 DNA sequence: TGTGCCAGCAGCGGGGGGACAGGCCTCTCCTACAATGAGCAGTTCTTC.

The chain combines TRBV20-1 with TRBJ1-6; D possibly corresponds to TRBD1 (5 bases). V lost 5 bases, J lost 10 bases, and 15 bases lay in between. CDR1 DFQATT and CDR2 SNEGSKA come from the germline V gene (reference sequence). The CDR3 has 13 residues. The CDR3 sequence: CSALFTRDSPLHF. In DNA, the CDR3 is TGCAGTGCTCTCTTCACGAGGGACTCACCCCTCCACTTT.

At least ten counts were recorded for this clonotype. V gene TRBV20-1 combines with J gene TRBJ1-2; D gene ambiguous. The CDR3 covers 13 residues. V shed 3 bases and J shed 3 bases, with 11 bases lying between them. From germline, CDR1 is DFQATT and CDR2 SNEGSKA (reference sequence). CDR3 in amino acids: CSARLGWDYGYTF. Here the CDR3 DNA reads TGCAGTGCTAGGCTAGGGTGGGACTATGGCTACACCTTC.

J is TRBJ2-7 and V is TRBV20-1; tentative D call: TRBD1 (6 bases). Per the germline V gene, CDR1 is DFQATT and CDR2 is SNEGSKA (reference sequence). The CDR3 has 14 residues. Trimming pared 6 bases from V and 5 bases from J, leaving 20 bases between. DNA of the CDR3: TGCAGTGCGCCGGGCGCACAGGGAGTCGACGAGCAGTACTTC. Its translation is CSAPGAQGVDEQYF.